The rows below give T cell receptor beta chains drawn from one sample of a study of response to subunit inactivated influenza vaccine. TCRdb redid the calling of the RT-PCR reads with MiXCR, one entry per CDR3 protein. The repertoire includes under 550,000 distinct CDR3 sequences, 7.6% of them detected once, and approximately 13% sits in the top ten. The sample in question was PBMCs from blood, obtained around 25 months after vaccination. All receptors come from a man aged 50-75 years who received an inactivated influenza vaccine. The CDR3 runs from the conserved cysteine through the conserved F or W. The D gene is left open where the match is weak. Only some rows state a clone size, as once, few, many or a class for expanded clones.

D	V	size	J	DNA	CDR3
TRBD2	TRBV14	-	TRBJ2-7	TGTGCCAGCAGCCACTCACTAGCGGTTCAGCCCTACGAGCAGTACTTC	CASSHSLAVQPYEQYF
-	TRBV4-1	many	TRBJ2-3	TGCGCCAGCAGCCAAGATGGGGGGGCAGACACAGATACGCAGTATTTT	CASSQDGGADTDTQYF
-	TRBV20-1	few	TRBJ1-1	TGCAGTGCTAGTAAGGGACATAAGAACACTGAAGCTTTCTTT	CSASKGHKNTEAFF
-	TRBV7-9	many	TRBJ2-3	TGTGCCAGCGCCCTGGCCAGGGGCGTTAGCACAGATACGCAGTATTTT	CASALARGVSTDTQYF
TRBD2	TRBV27	-	TRBJ2-3	TGTGCCAGCAGTTTTTTAGCGGGAGGGTTGGATACGCAGTATTTT	CASSFLAGGLDTQYF
-	TRBV5-1	once	TRBJ1-2	TGCGCCAGCAGCTTGGCGACAGGAGCTAACTATGGCTACACCTTC	CASSLATGANYGYTF
-	TRBV18	few	TRBJ2-1	TGTGCCAGCCGACAGGCAATCCACAATGAGCAGTTCTTC	CASRQAIHNEQFF
TRBD1	TRBV12-3/TRBV12-4	many	TRBJ2-1	TGTGCCATCCGTGAACAGGGGCCTCCGGGTGAGCAGTTCTTC	CAIREQGPPGEQFF
TRBD1	TRBV6-1	few	TRBJ1-1	TGTGCCAGCAGTGAAGATCCAACAGGGGTGGTCCTGCGGACTGAAGCTTTCTTT	CASSEDPTGVVLRTEAFF
TRBD1	TRBV9	-	TRBJ1-1	TGTGCCAGCAGCGCCGGACAGGCGGGGAACACTGAAGCTTTCTTT	CASSAGQAGNTEAFF
-	TRBV4-3	few	TRBJ1-3	TGCGCCAGCAGCCAAGAAGAGTCGGAGGTCTCTGGAAACACCATATATTTT	CASSQEESEVSGNTIYF
-	TRBV4-1	few	TRBJ2-3	TGCGCCAGCAGCCAAGATCCAGGAGTACTGGATACGCAGTATTTT	CASSQDPGVLDTQYF
TRBD1	TRBV6-1	once	TRBJ2-7	TGTGCCAGCAGACCACAGGGGGCATACGAGCAGTACTTC	CASRPQGAYEQYF
-	TRBV30	many	TRBJ2-4	TGTGCCTGGAGTGTTTCCGGGGCCAAAAACATTCAGTACTTC	CAWSVSGAKNIQYF
-	TRBV4-2	few	TRBJ2-7	TGTGCCAGCAGCCAACGACAGTCCTACGAGCAGTACTTC	CASSQRQSYEQYF
TRBD2	TRBV12-3/TRBV12-4	few	TRBJ2-4	TGTGCCAGCAGTTCCACCGGGACTAGCGGGAACATTCAGTACTTC	CASSSTGTSGNIQYF
-	TRBV5-1	-	TRBJ1-4	TGCGCCAGCAGCAAGGACCCCTTCAATGGTGAAAAACTGTTTTTT	CASSKDPFNGEKLFF
-	TRBV7-9	many	TRBJ2-5	TGTGCCAGCAGCTTAGAGTTACGGGGGAAAGAGACCCAGTACTTC	CASSLELRGKETQYF
TRBD1	TRBV25-1	few	TRBJ1-1	TGTGCCAGCAGTGTGACAGGGTGGAACACTGAAGCTTTCTTT	CASSVTGWNTEAFF
-	TRBV7-9	-	TRBJ1-1	TGTGCCAGCAGCTTAGCGCGGATGGGGAACACTGAAGCTTTCTTT	CASSLARMGNTEAFF
TRBD2	TRBV20-1	few	TRBJ2-7	TGCAGCATAACGGGACTAGCGACCGAGCAGTACTTC	CSITGLATEQYF
TRBD2	TRBV7-8	many	TRBJ2-3	TGTGCCAGCAGCTCCCTAGCGGGCACAGATACGCAGTATTTT	CASSSLAGTDTQYF
TRBD2	TRBV20-1	-	TRBJ2-1	TGCAGTGCTAGATCGGCGGGGCTAGCGGGAGGCAATGAGCAGTTCTTC	CSARSAGLAGGNEQFF
TRBD1	TRBV11-2	many	TRBJ1-1	TGTGCCAGCAGCTCGCCCCGACAGGGGGAAGCTTTCTTT	CASSSPRQGEAFF
TRBD2	TRBV5-1	-	TRBJ2-1	TGCGCCAGCAGCGTTCCCGGGACTAGCGGGGGGGCGTCCTACAATGAGCAGTTCTTC	CASSVPGTSGGASYNEQFF
-	TRBV7-6	many	TRBJ2-1	TGTGCCAGCAGCCGGAGAGCCTACAATGAGCAGTTCTTC	CASSRRAYNEQFF
-	TRBV7-8	few	TRBJ1-1	TGTGCCAGCAGCTTGGACTCCCACCCCAACACTGAAGCTTTCTTT	CASSLDSHPNTEAFF
-	TRBV12-3/TRBV12-4	-	TRBJ2-7	TGTGCCGGCAGTTTAGTAAGGGGTTACGAGCAGTACTTC	CAGSLVRGYEQYF
-	TRBV11-2	-	TRBJ2-3	TGTGCCAGCAGCACTGGGACCGACTCCCATACGCAGTATTTT	CASSTGTDSHTQYF
-	TRBV29-1	few	TRBJ2-3	TGCAGCGTTGAAGATGGCCCAGCCTTCACAGATACGCAGTATTTT	CSVEDGPAFTDTQYF
-	TRBV20-1	many	TRBJ2-7	TGCAGTGCTAACTCTTTACAGGACTACGAGCAGTACTTC	CSANSLQDYEQYF
TRBD1	TRBV24-1	few	TRBJ2-1	TGTGCCACCGGCCCCCCCGGGACAGGGGTGAGAGGGGAGCAGTTCTTC	CATGPPGTGVRGEQFF
TRBD1	TRBV27	few	TRBJ1-1	TGCACCAGCAGTGGGGTGACAGGGGGCCTCGGCACTGAAGCTTTCTTT	CTSSGVTGGLGTEAFF
TRBD2	TRBV4-2	few	TRBJ2-3	TGTGCCAGCAGCCAAGAAAGCGGGGGGAGCACAGATACGCAGTATTTT	CASSQESGGSTDTQYF
TRBD1	TRBV12-3/TRBV12-4	few	TRBJ1-5	TGTGCCAGCAGTTTACGCCAGGGGGCCCTCAATCAGCCCCAGCATTTT	CASSLRQGALNQPQHF
-	TRBV5-5	few	TRBJ2-7	TGTGCCAGCAGCTTGGAAAGCGCAGGGATTCCTCTCAACTTC	CASSLESAGIPLNF
-	TRBV12-3/TRBV12-4	few	TRBJ1-2	TGTGCCAGCAGTTTCGCTGGTGGGGTTGGGACGAACTATGGCTACACCTTC	CASSFAGGVGTNYGYTF
-	TRBV5-5	-	TRBJ1-6	TGTGCCAGCAGCTTGGCCCCTGTAATTAATTCACCCCTCCACTTT	CASSLAPVINSPLHF
-	TRBV7-2	-	TRBJ2-3	TGTGCCAGCATGGTAACAGATACGCAGTATTTT	CASMVTDTQYF
TRBD1	TRBV7-8	-	TRBJ1-1	TGTGCCAGCAGCCTGAGGACAGGGGGCTATACTGAAGCTTTCTTT	CASSLRTGGYTEAFF
TRBD1	TRBV9	few	TRBJ2-7	TGTGCCAGCAGCGTAGAGGACAGGGGTTTCCACGAGCAGTACTTC	CASSVEDRGFHEQYF
-	TRBV11-3	-	TRBJ2-1	TGTGCCAGCAGCCCCGCGCACTCCTACAATGAGCAGTTCTTC	CASSPAHSYNEQFF
TRBD2	TRBV12-3/TRBV12-4	many	TRBJ2-7	TGTGCCAGCAGTTTAGCAACTAGCGGGAGATCCGAGCAGTACTTC	CASSLATSGRSEQYF
-	TRBV28	few	TRBJ2-1	TGTGCCAGCAACGGGCGGAGGGCCTACAATGAGCAGTTCTTC	CASNGRRAYNEQFF
-	TRBV7-2	many	TRBJ2-2	TGTGCCAGCAGCTTAATGGGCAGTCCTACGAACACCGGGGAGCTGTTTTTT	CASSLMGSPTNTGELFF
TRBD2	TRBV7-6	few	TRBJ2-3	TGTGCCAGCAGCCCCTCGGGAGGCGGGAGTTTGTCAGATACGCAGTATTTT	CASSPSGGGSLSDTQYF
TRBD2	TRBV10-3	few	TRBJ2-7	TGTGCCATCAGTGACCCAGCGGGGGACTCCTACGAGCAGTACTTC	CAISDPAGDSYEQYF
-	TRBV7-9	-	TRBJ1-5	TGTGCCAGCAGCCTCCTTGATGGTCAGCCCCAGCATTTT	CASSLLDGQPQHF
-	TRBV20-1	-	TRBJ2-5	TGCAGTGCTAGATCGAAAGGACTTCGGAGAGCGGAGACCCAGTACTTC	CSARSKGLRRAETQYF
-	TRBV21-1	-	TRBJ2-2	-	CSSGCCWGPGTGELFF
-	TRBV5-1	-	TRBJ2-7	TGCGCCAGCAGCTTGGCCAGGGCCGAAACCTACGAGCAGTACTTC	CASSLARAETYEQYF
-	TRBV28	-	TRBJ2-4	TGTGCCAGCACAAATGTAGAGGGGCTTAGGTCCAAAAACATTCAGTACTTC	CASTNVEGLRSKNIQYF
-	TRBV6-6	few	TRBJ1-4	TGTGCCAGCAGTTGGGGCAGAAATGAAAAACTGTTTTTT	CASSWGRNEKLFF
TRBD1	TRBV12-3/TRBV12-4	few	TRBJ1-5	TGTGCCAGCAGCTCCCGGGACAGGGAGAATCAGCCCCAGCATTTT	CASSSRDRENQPQHF
-	TRBV6-5	many	TRBJ2-7	TGTGCCAGCAGTTTCCACAGGAACAGTCCCTACGAGCAGTACTTC	CASSFHRNSPYEQYF
TRBD1	TRBV7-8	-	TRBJ2-2	TGTGCCAGCAGCTTACTTGCGCAGGGGGTTACCGGGGAGCTGTTTTTT	CASSLLAQGVTGELFF
-	TRBV5-6	few	TRBJ2-2	TGTGCCAGCAGAACCGGGACCACCACCGGGGAGCTGTTTTTT	CASRTGTTTGELFF